The 15 T cell receptor beta chains listed next were all sequenced from one sample in a study of cytomegalovirus exposure and HLA in healthy donors. TCRdb's table, derived via immunoSEQ multiplex PCR, lists solely in-frame clones and lacks some. Of 150,000 to 200,000 clones in the sample, 84% are singletons; the top ten hold around 9.6%. Source material: PBMCs. The receptors here all came from a man aged 25 to 45 in good health and CMV-seropositive.

The chain couples TRBV19 to TRBJ2-1, with D possibly matching TRBD2 (5 bases). Trimming cost V 1 base and J 4 bases, with 8 bases left between them. Germline CDR1 LNHDA, CDR2 SQIVND (reference sequence). This CDR3 is 14 amino acids long. For the CDR3, the DNA is TGTGCCAGTAGTATAGCGAGCGGATACAATGAGCAGTTCTTC. This translates into CASSIASGYNEQFF.

The chain employs TRBV27 and TRBJ2-5, with 8 bases matching TRBD2. CDR1 is MNHEY, CDR2 SMNVEV, per germline (reference sequence). V lost 5 bases to trimming and J lost 4 bases; unmatched junction nucleotides: 6. This CDR3 region has 14 residues. Written as DNA, the CDR3 is TGTGCCAGCAGTCTCCAAAGCGGGAGAGAGACCCAGTACTTC. As protein: CASSLQSGRETQYF.

The rearrangement joins TRBV4-3 to TRBJ2-7, with TRBD1 matching over 9 bases. This CDR3 spans 16 amino acids. Germline lookup yields CDR1 LGHNA and CDR2 YSLEER. The V segment lost 0 bases and the J segment 6 bases; nucleotides outside the gene matches: 9. The CDR3 protein is CASSQDLTQGAREQYF. The DNA for the CDR3 is TGCGCCAGCAGCCAAGATCTAACACAGGGGGCCCGCGAGCAGTACTTC.

DNA for the CDR3: TGTGCCAGCAGCTTGCGCGGGGGCAGGGCAGATACGCAGTATTTT. Translated, it gives CASSLRGGRADTQYF. The chain employs TRBV5-4 and TRBJ2-3; a weak D match, TRBD2 (7 bases). The CDR3 runs 15 residues. Germline CDR1 SGHNT, CDR2 YYREEE (reference sequence). The germline V and J ends were trimmed by 1 base and 4 bases, with 13 bases remaining between them. The complete variable domain, with remaining parts taken from reference TRBV5-4 and TRBJ2-3, reads ETGVTQSPTHLIKTRGQQVTLRCSSQSGHNTVSWYQQALGQGPQFIFQYYREEENGRGNFPPRFSGLQFPNYSSELNVNALELDDSALYLCASSLRGGRADTQYFGPGTRLTVL.

This clone appeared a few times. The rearrangement joins TRBV6-1 to TRBJ2-5; unclear D gene. CDR3 length: 10 amino acids. From germline, CDR1 is MNHNS and CDR2 SASEGT. V lost 8 bases and J 5 bases, leaving 6 bases between the germline ends. CDR3 in DNA: TGTGCCAGCCACGGGGAGACCCAGTACTTC. It yields the protein CASHGETQYF.

The rearrangement links TRBV11-2 to TRBJ1-4; 7 bases align to TRBD1. The CDR3 covers 14 residues. Germline trimming cut 4 bases from V and 7 bases from J; bases unmatched to any gene: 6. CDR1 is SGHAT, CDR2 FQNNGV, per germline. CDR3 bases: TGTGCCAGCAGCTCACAGGGGATCACTGAAAAACTGTTTTTT. This gives the protein CASSSQGITEKLFF.

The J gene is TRBJ2-7, the V gene TRBV7-2; TRBD2 matches at 8 bases. The CDR3 extends over 15 amino acids. CDR1 is SGHTA, CDR2 FQGNSA, per germline. The V gene end was trimmed by 6 bases and the J gene end by 4 bases; junction bases not matched to a gene: 11. The CDR3 nucleotides are TGTGCCAGCAGTTGGGGACTAGGAGGCGGATACGAGCAGTACTTC. Its protein is CASSWGLGGGYEQYF. Complete variable domain (other parts from reference TRBV7-2 and TRBJ2-7): GAGVSQSPSNKVTEKGKDVELRCDPISGHTALYWYRQSLGQGLEFLIYFQGNSAPDKSGLPSDRFSAERTGGSVSTLTIQRTQQEDSAVYLCASSWGLGGGYEQYFGPGTRLTVT.

This clone was observed once. The chain uses TRBV11-2 and TRBJ2-5; D may be TRBD1 (6 bases). Germline V gene lookup returns CDR1 SGHAT and CDR2 FQNNGV. V was trimmed by 1 base and J by 2 bases, leaving 8 bases between them. The CDR3 has 14 amino acids. CDR3 coding DNA: TGTGCCAGCAGCTTAGTGCAGGGGCAAGAGACCCAGTACTTC. As protein: CASSLVQGQETQYF.

The chain is built from TRBV30 and TRBJ1-6, with TRBD1 matching 7 bases. The CDR3 loop spans 14 amino acids. Germline CDR1 and CDR2: GTSNPN and SVGIG (reference sequence). The J segment lost 4 bases and the V segment lost 2 bases, leaving 2 bases of the junction unmatched. CDR3 nucleotides: TGTGCCTGGAGTCCGGGACAGTATAATTCACCCCTCCACTTT. It is translated as CAWSPGQYNSPLHF.

V is TRBV6-5 and J is TRBJ2-7; tentatively, D is TRBD1 (6 bases). V shed 8 bases and J shed 0 bases, with 14 bases lying between them. The CDR3 totals 14 residues. Germline values: CDR1 MNHEY, CDR2 SVGAGI. The CDR3 nucleotides read TGTGCCAGCCTACCCCGGACAGACTCCTACGAGCAGTACTTC. Residues: CASLPRTDSYEQYF.

This chain joins TRBV4-1 and TRBJ1-1; perhaps TRBD1 as D (5 bases). V was pared by 2 bases and J by 11 bases, with 18 bases between. CDR3 length: 14 residues. Germline loops: CDR1 MGHRA, CDR2 YSYEKL. The CDR3 protein is CASSQKGAGSVAFF. The DNA for the CDR3 is TGCGCCAGCAGCCAAAAAGGTGCAGGGTCCGTGGCTTTCTTT.

This chain uses TRBV5-1 with TRBJ2-1, with 8 bases that match TRBD2. V lost 4 bases and J lost 2; bases outside the gene matches: 8. This CDR3 has 16 residues. Germline values: CDR1 SGHRS, CDR2 YFSETQ. The CDR3 bases are TGCGCCAGCAGCCCCTCGGGGGGGGGTACCTACAATGAGCAGTTCTTC. Amino acids: CASSPSGGGTYNEQFF.

The chain combines TRBV5-4 with TRBJ2-2; the D gene is possibly TRBD2 (5 bases). The CDR3 is 16 residues long. CDR1 SGHNT and CDR2 YYREEE come from the germline V gene (reference sequence). V was cut by 2 bases and J by 6 bases, with 17 bases left in between. The CDR3 nucleotides are TGTGCCAGCAGCTTAGAGGGCACAGACTTCCCCGGGGAGCTGTTTTTT. Translated, it gives CASSLEGTDFPGELFF.

This sequence joins TRBV27 and TRBJ2-7, with 7 bases matching TRBD2. CDR1 and CDR2 (germline): MNHEY, SMNVEV (reference sequence). V shed 4 bases and J 2 bases; nucleotides not matched to a gene: 5. This CDR3 is built from 14 residues. CDR3: CASSSAGQAYEQYF. Here the CDR3 DNA reads TGTGCCAGCAGTTCAGCGGGGCAAGCCTACGAGCAGTACTTC.

The chain couples TRBV4-3 to TRBJ2-5; 11 bases are a match to TRBD1. CDR1 is LGHNA and CDR2 is YSLEER in the germline V gene. The CDR3 runs to 15 residues. V gave up 3 bases and J gave up 4 bases; unmatched junction bases: 4. The CDR3 is CASSHGQGAGETQYF. The CDR3 nucleotides are TGCGCCAGCAGCCATGGACAGGGGGCGGGAGAGACCCAGTACTTC.